Below, 4 T cell receptor beta chains from the same sample are listed, as sequenced in a study of blood T cells in healthy people across ages. For the second PCR, which ran for about 7 to 11 cycles, a sample-barcoded 5' primer and a J-beta primer mix were used. TCRdb recomputed calls from the 5' RACE reads with MiXCR, one row per CDR3 protein. The sample has some 860,000 distinct CDR3 sequences; more than 50% are singletons. Material: blood. All receptors come from a man aged 35 to 55 in good health.

The chain recombines TRBV25-1 with TRBJ2-7, with 9 bases aligning to TRBD2. Germline-derived CDR1 and CDR2 are MGHDK and SYGVNS. The V segment lost 11 bases and the J segment 0 bases; nucleotides outside the gene matches: 17. CDR3 length: 17 residues. The CDR3 reads CAGTPGWAGGTSYEQYF. For the CDR3, the DNA is TGTGCCGGCACCCCTGGCTGGGCGGGAGGGACCTCCTACGAGCAGTACTTC.

This clonotype was picked up a small number of times. V gene TRBV29-1 combines with J gene TRBJ2-7; 9 positions agree with TRBD1. Looked up from germline, CDR1 is SQVTM and CDR2 is ANQGSEA. The CDR3 length is 12 residues. After removal of 3 bases from V and 7 bases from J, the junction contained 4 bases not matched to a gene. CDR3 region: CSVDGTGREQYF. The CDR3 DNA sequence: TGCAGCGTTGATGGGACAGGGAGGGAGCAGTACTTC.

The rearrangement joins TRBV7-9 to TRBJ2-1; a weak D match, TRBD2 (5 bases). The CDR3 extends over 15 amino acids. V was cut by 1 base and J by 7 bases, with 14 bases left in between. Germline assignment: CDR1 SEHNR and CDR2 FQNEAQ (reference sequence). This CDR3 reads CASSLGGSSKNEQFF. CDR3 coding DNA: TGTGCCAGCAGCTTAGGCGGGTCTAGTAAGAATGAGCAGTTCTTC.

This clonotype was counted at least ten times. The chain has TRBV24-1 and TRBJ2-5; 9 bases are shared with TRBD1. Germline CDR1 KGHDR, CDR2 SFDVKD. J was trimmed by 5 bases and V by 3 bases; bases with no gene match: 6. This CDR3 comprises 15 residues. CDR3 DNA sequence: TGTGCCACCAGTGATGCGGACAGGGGCGGCGAGACCCAGTACTTC. This encodes CATSDADRGGETQYF.